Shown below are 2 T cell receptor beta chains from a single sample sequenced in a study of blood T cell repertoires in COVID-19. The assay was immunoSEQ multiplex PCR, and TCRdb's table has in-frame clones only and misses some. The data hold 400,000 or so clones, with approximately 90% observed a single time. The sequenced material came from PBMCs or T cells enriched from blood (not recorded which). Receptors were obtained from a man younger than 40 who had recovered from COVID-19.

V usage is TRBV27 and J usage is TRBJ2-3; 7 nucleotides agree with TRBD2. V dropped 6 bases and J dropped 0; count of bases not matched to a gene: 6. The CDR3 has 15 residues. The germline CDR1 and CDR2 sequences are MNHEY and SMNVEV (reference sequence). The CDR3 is CASSPLAPSTDTQYF. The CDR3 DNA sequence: TGTGCCAGCAGCCCACTAGCGCCCAGCACAGATACGCAGTATTTT.

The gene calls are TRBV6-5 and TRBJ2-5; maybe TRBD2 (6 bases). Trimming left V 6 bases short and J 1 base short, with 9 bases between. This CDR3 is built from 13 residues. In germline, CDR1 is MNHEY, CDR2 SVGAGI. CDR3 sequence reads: CASRRGTQETQYF. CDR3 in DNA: TGTGCCAGCAGACGGGGGACCCAAGAGACCCAGTACTTC.